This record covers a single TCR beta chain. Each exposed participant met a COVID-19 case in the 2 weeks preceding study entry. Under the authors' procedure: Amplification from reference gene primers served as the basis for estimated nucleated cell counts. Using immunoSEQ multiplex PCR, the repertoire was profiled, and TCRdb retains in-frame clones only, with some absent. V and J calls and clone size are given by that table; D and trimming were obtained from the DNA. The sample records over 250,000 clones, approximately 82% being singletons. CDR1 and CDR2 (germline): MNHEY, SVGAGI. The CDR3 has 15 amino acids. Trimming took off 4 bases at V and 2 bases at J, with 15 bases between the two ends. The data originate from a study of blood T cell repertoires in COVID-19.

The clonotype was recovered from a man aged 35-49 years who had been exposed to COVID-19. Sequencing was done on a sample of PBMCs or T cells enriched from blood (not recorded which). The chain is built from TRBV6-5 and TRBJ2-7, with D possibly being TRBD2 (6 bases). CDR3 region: CASSSPGETAYEQYF. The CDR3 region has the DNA TGTGCCAGCAGTTCCCCGGGGGAAACCGCCTACGAGCAGTACTTC.